This T cell receptor beta chain was retrieved from a study of identical twins. Germline V lookup: CDR1 MNHEY, CDR2 SMNVEV (reference sequence). Trimming stripped 3 bases from V and 2 bases from J, with 12 bases between. CDR3 size: 15 residues. MiXCR, applied by TCRdb to the 5' RACE reads, yields one record per CDR3 protein. The data show over 200,000 distinct CDR3 sequences, 6.5% seen once. This clonotype came up a few times. Its target is unknown. Study-wide findings and caveats: Insertions were reduced in abundant cord blood beta clonotypes but not in memory repertoires.

The same specimen was also included in a second study, on T cells expressing NK-cell markers.

This sequence joins TRBV27 and TRBJ2-3; D is ambiguous. The sequenced sample was CD8+ T cells sorted from blood. This TCR derives from a woman younger than 35 in good health. The CDR3 loop reads CASSFFGGFTDTQYF. CDR3 in DNA: TGTGCCAGCAGTTTTTTCGGCGGATTCACAGATACGCAGTATTTT.